This TCR beta chain was captured in a study of OX40 agonist ivuxolimab in advanced cancers. The overall study: Patients with hepatocellular carcinoma, melanoma, renal cell or head and neck cancer made up the dose-escalation patients. The study, taken as a whole, reports: Among the least clonally expanded were partial responders at 0.1-3.0 mg/kg.

The data were produced by immunoSEQ multiplex PCR, yet TCRdb's version contains in-frame clones alone and is incomplete. This sample has roughly 56,000 clones; about 85% occur once, and the top ten carry roughly 4.5%. About this clone itself: Antigen specificity is unknown.

The CDR3 runs to 14 residues. Germline CDR1 WSHSY, CDR2 SAAADI. The V and J ends lost 8 bases and 0 bases, in that order; junction bases with no gene match: 4. Baseline, cycle 4 day 1, and cycle 7 day 1 were the blood sampling points. The receptor was isolated from an adult with an advanced solid tumor such as melanoma, head and neck, liver or kidney cancer. This sample comprised CD4+ or CD8+ T cells sorted from blood, obtained in a trial of the OX40 agonist ivuxolimab. J is TRBJ2-3 and V is TRBV10-2, with 8 bases fitting TRBD2. DNA for the CDR3: TGCGCCAGCGTCGCTAGCGGGAGCACAGATACGCAGTATTTT. Residues: CASVASGSTDTQYF.